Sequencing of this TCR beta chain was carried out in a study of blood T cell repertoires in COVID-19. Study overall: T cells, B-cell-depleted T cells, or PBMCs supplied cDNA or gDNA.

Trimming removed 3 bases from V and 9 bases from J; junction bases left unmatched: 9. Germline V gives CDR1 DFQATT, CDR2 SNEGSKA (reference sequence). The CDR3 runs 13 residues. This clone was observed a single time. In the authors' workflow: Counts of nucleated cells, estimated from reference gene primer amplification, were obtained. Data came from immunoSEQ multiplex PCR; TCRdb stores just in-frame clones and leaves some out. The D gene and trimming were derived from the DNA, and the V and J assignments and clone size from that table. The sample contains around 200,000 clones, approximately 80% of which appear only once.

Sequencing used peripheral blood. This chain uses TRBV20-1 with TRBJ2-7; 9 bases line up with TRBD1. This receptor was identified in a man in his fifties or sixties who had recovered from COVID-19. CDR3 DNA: TGCAGTGCTAGTCCGGGACAGGGTAGAGTGCAGTACTTC. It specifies CSASPGQGRVQYF.